The present T cell receptor beta chain was sequenced within a study of beta chain features in type 1 diabetes. Per germline, CDR1 DFQATT and CDR2 SNEGSKA (reference sequence). The CDR3 totals 11 residues. Trimming stripped 3 bases from V and 5 bases from J, with 7 bases between. Since all of the isolated RNA was reverse transcribed, expressed TCRB transcripts were what got sequenced. TCRdb's table, derived via immunoSEQ multiplex PCR, lists solely in-frame clones and lacks some. The sample holds 200,000 to 300,000 clones, 25% to 30% seen once. The TCR sequence derives from a man aged 25-40 years in good health. The rearrangement uses TRBV20-1 and TRBJ1-1; TRBD1 is a possible D gene (5 bases). Sequencing was done on a sample of central memory CD4+ T cells from blood. CDR3 sequence reads: CSASRGTEAFF. CDR3 in DNA: TGCAGTGCTAGTAGGGGAACTGAAGCTTTCTTT.